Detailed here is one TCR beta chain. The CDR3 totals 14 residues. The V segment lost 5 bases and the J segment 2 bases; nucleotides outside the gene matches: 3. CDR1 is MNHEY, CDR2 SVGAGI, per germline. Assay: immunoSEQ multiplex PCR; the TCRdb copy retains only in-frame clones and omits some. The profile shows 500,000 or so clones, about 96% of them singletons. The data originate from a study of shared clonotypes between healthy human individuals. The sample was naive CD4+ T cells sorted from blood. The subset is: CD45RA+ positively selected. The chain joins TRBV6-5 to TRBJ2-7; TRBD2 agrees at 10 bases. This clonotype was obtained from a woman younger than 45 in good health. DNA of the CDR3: TGTGCCAGCAGTGCTCTAGCGGGAGCCTACGAGCAGTACTTC. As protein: CASSALAGAYEQYF.